These 10 T cell receptor beta chains share one sample of origin, sequenced in a study of T-cell memory formation after mild COVID-19. From the 5' RACE reads, TCRdb called clonotypes with MiXCR, one entry per CDR3 protein. The top ten hold roughly 13% of the sample, which has 350,000 to 500,000 distinct CDR3 sequences, more than 20% seen once. The sample consisted of PBMCs or a T cell subset sorted from them (not recorded which). The origin of the receptors is an adult woman who had mild COVID-19 (a few samples of this study predate the infection). Cell type and time point are not known.

The gene calls are TRBV10-3 and TRBJ2-1, with 10 bases that match TRBD2. CDR1 and CDR2 from the germline V gene are ENHRY and SYGVKD. The CDR3 has 15 residues. The V and J ends lost 8 bases and 7 bases, in that order; junction bases with no gene match: 11. Written as DNA, the CDR3 is TGTGCCATCTCCGTGTCTAGCGGGAGTTGGAATGAGCAGTTCTTC. It yields the protein CAISVSSGSWNEQFF.

This clonotype appeared many times. The chain links TRBV5-1 to TRBJ2-7, with TRBD2 identical over 8 bases. Looked up from germline, CDR1 is SGHRS and CDR2 is YFSETQ. V gave up 4 bases and J gave up 0 bases; unmatched junction bases: 6. The CDR3 loop spans 15 amino acids. The CDR3 nucleotides are TGCGCCAGCAGCGGGTCCGGGACTAGCTCCTACGAGCAGTACTTC. Protein: CASSGSGTSSYEQYF.

This chain joins TRBV18 and TRBJ2-7, with 7 bases fitting TRBD1. Germline CDR1 reads KGHSH; CDR2 reads LQKENI. The CDR3 runs 16 residues. The J segment lost 6 bases and the V segment lost 2 bases, leaving 13 bases of the junction unmatched. The CDR3: CASSPAGFGQEGEQYF. The CDR3 bases are TGTGCCAGCTCACCAGCCGGATTTGGACAGGAAGGCGAGCAGTACTTC.

The rearrangement joins TRBV12-3 or TRBV12-4 to TRBJ2-7; no clear D gene. This CDR3 spans 14 amino acids. Trimming removed 6 bases at V and 2 bases at J, with 14 bases between. Here the CDR3 reads CASSPQTETYEQYF. The CDR3 nucleotides are TGTGCCAGCAGCCCTCAAACTGAAACCTACGAGCAGTACTTC.

This clonotype has a handful of counts. J is TRBJ2-7 and V is TRBV27; weak D call: TRBD1 (6 bases). The CDR3 has 18 amino acids. In germline, CDR1 is MNHEY, CDR2 SMNVEV (reference sequence). Trimming stripped 5 bases from V and 0 bases from J, with 23 bases between. The chain's CDR3 is CASSPDRLDGQNSYEQYF. CDR3 bases: TGTGCCAGCAGTCCGGACCGACTTGACGGACAGAACTCCTACGAGCAGTACTTC.

The V and J genes are TRBV28 and TRBJ2-1; TRBD1 is a possible D gene (6 bases). CDR1 MDHEN and CDR2 SYDVKM come from the germline V gene. The V gene lost 5 bases and the J gene lost 5 bases, with 13 bases spanning the gap. The CDR3 runs to 14 residues. The CDR3 region is CASSIQGRNNEQFF. Here the CDR3 DNA reads TGTGCCAGCAGTATACAGGGTCGAAACAATGAGCAGTTCTTC.

This clonotype was detected many times. Written as DNA, the CDR3 is TGTGCCAGTAGTATAAGGACAGTTAGGGTAGATACGCAGTATTTT. This codes for CASSIRTVRVDTQYF. The chain couples TRBV19 to TRBJ2-3; possible D gene TRBD1, 6 bases. V lost 2 bases and J 5 bases, leaving 14 bases between the germline ends. Germline CDR1 and CDR2: LNHDA and SQIVND (reference sequence). The CDR3 loop spans 15 amino acids.

This clonotype was picked up a small number of times. The rearrangement joins TRBV6-2 or TRBV6-3 to TRBJ2-1; 16 bases agree with TRBD2. CDR3 length: 16 residues. V shed 4 bases and J 9 bases; nucleotides not matched to a gene: 6. The germline V gene has CDR1 MNHEY and CDR2 SVGEGT. The CDR3, as DNA: TGTGCCAGCAGTTCCGGGACTAGCGGGGGGGTTGGTGAGCAGTTCTTC. This codes for CASSSGTSGGVGEQFF.

This sequence joins TRBV3-1 and TRBJ2-1, with 8 bases fitting TRBD2. The CDR3 is made up of 16 amino acids. Germline V gene sequence: CDR1 LGHDT, CDR2 YNNKEL (reference sequence). The ends lost 5 bases at V and 2 bases at J; junction bases unmatched: 8. The CDR3 sequence: CASSSRSGGTYNEQFF. The CDR3, as DNA: TGTGCCAGCAGCTCACGGTCGGGGGGGACCTACAATGAGCAGTTCTTC.

CDR3: CASSSDSGEQYF. CDR3 bases: TGTGCCAGCAGCTCGGACAGTGGCGAGCAGTACTTC. The chain has TRBV7-9 and TRBJ2-7; perhaps TRBD1 as D (6 bases). The CDR3 consists of 12 residues. V lost 4 bases, J lost 6 bases, and 10 bases lay in between. The germline gives CDR1 SEHNR, CDR2 FQNEAQ (reference sequence).